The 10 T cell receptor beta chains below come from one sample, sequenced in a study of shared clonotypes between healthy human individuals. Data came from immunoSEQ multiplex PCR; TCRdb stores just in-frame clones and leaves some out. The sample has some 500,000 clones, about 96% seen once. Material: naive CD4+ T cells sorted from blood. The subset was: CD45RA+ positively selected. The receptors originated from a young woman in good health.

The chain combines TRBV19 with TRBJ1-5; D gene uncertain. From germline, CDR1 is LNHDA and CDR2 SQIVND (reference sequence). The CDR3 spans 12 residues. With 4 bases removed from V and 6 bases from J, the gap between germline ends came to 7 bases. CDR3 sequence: CASSKFGQPQHF. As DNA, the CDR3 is TGTGCCAGTAGTAAGTTTGGTCAGCCCCAGCATTTT.

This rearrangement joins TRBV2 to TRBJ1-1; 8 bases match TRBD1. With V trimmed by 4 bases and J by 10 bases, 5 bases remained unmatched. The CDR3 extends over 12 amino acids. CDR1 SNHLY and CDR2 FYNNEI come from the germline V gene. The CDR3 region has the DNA TGTGCCAGCAGTGGGCCGACAGGGGCAGCTTTCTTT. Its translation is CASSGPTGAAFF.

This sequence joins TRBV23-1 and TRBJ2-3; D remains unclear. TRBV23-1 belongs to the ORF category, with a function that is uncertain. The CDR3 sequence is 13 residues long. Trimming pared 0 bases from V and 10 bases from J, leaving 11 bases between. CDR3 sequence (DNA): TGCGCCAGCAGTCAATCTGTTTCTAGGCCGCAGTATTTT. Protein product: CASSQSVSRPQYF.

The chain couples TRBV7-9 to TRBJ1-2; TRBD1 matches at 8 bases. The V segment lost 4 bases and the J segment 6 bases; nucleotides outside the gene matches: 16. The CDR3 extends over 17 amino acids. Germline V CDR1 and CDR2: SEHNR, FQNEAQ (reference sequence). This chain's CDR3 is CASSSTRGQGSFDGYTF. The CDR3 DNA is TGTGCCAGCAGCTCGACTCGAGGACAGGGCTCTTTTGATGGCTACACCTTC.

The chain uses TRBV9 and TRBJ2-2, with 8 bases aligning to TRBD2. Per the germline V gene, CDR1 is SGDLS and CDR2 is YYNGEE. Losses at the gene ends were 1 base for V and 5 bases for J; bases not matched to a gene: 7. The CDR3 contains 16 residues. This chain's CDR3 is CASSVHQRERTGELFF. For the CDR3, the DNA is TGTGCCAGCAGCGTACACCAGCGGGAGCGTACCGGGGAGCTGTTTTTT.

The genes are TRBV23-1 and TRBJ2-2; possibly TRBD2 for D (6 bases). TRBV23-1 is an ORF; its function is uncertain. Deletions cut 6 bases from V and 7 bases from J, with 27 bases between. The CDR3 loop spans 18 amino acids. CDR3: CASSLTKEGRWYFGELFF. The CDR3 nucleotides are TGCGCCAGCAGCCTTACGAAAGAGGGGAGGTGGTATTTCGGGGAGCTGTTTTTT.

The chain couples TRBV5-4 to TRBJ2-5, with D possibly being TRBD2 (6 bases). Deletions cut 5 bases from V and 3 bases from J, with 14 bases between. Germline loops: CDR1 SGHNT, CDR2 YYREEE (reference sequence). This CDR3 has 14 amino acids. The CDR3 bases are TGTGCCAGCAGGTCATTAGGCGGGAAAGAGACCCAGTACTTC. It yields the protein CASRSLGGKETQYF.

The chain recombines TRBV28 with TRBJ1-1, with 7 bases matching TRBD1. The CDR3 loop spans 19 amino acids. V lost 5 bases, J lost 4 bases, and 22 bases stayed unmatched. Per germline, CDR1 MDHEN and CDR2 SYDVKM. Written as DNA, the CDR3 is TGTGCCAGCAGTCCGGCTCGGACAGGCCGACTAAAAAAACGCACTGAAGCTTTCTTT. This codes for CASSPARTGRLKKRTEAFF.

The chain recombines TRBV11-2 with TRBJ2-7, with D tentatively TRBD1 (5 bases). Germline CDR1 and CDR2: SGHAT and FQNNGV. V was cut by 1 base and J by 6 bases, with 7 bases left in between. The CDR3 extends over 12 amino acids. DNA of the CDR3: TGTGCCAGCAGCTTAGTAGGGGTCGAGCAGTACTTC. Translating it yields CASSLVGVEQYF.

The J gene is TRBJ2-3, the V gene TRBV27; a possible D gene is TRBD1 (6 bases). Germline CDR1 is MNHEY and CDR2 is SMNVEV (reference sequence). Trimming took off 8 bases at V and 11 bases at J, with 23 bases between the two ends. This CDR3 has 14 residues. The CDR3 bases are TGTGCCAGCTTCCCTCCAGGGGTTGCTCGTAGGCAGTATTTT. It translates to CASFPPGVARRQYF.